This TCR beta chain was sequenced during a study of cytomegalovirus exposure and HLA in healthy donors. On this clone: Its target is not known.

The study ran its PCR with 60 Vbeta and 13 Jbeta primers. The protocol was immunoSEQ multiplex PCR, while the TCRdb copy is restricted to in-frame clones and leaves out a portion. Among 100,000 to 150,000 clones listed, roughly 80% were seen once. Study-level points and caveats: An analysis that came later showed most CMV-associated TCR beta chains appearing HLA-restricted. Per published accounts, TCR beta sequences correctly predicted the HLA-A and HLA-B alleles of most subjects.

The receptor comes from a female donor in good health and CMV-seronegative. The sample taken for sequencing was PBMCs.

The CDR3 nucleotides are TGTGCCTGGAGTGGGGGGGGCGGTAAAGAGACCCAGTACTTC. Encoded protein: CAWSGGGGKETQYF. V is TRBV30 and J is TRBJ2-5, with D perhaps matching TRBD2 (7 bases). The CDR3 sequence is 14 residues long. Trimming shortened V by 1 base and J by 3 bases, and 12 bases separated the two germline ends. Germline V gene sequence: CDR1 GTSNPN, CDR2 SVGIG (reference sequence).